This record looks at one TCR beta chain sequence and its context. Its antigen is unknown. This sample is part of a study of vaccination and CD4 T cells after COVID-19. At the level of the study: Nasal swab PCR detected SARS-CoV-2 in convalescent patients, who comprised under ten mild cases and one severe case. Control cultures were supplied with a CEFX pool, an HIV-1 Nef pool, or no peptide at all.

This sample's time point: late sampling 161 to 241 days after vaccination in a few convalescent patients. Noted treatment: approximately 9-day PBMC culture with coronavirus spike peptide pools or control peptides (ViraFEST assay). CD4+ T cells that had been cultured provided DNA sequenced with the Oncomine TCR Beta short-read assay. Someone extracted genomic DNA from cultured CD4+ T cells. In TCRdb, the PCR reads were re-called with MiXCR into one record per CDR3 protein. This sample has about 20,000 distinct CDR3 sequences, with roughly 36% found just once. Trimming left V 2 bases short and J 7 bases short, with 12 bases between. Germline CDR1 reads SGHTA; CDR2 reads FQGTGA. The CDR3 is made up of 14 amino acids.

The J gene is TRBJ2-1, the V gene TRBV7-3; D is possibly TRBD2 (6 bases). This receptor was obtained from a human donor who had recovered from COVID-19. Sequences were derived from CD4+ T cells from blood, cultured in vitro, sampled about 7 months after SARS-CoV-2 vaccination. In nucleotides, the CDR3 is TGTGCCAGCAGCTTACCCTCCAGCGGGAATGAGCAGTTCTTC. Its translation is CASSLPSSGNEQFF.